The rows below give T cell receptor beta chains drawn from one sample of a study of CD8+ T cells in alopecia areata. Profiled with immunoSEQ multiplex PCR; TCRdb holds only in-frame clones, not every one. The sample carries hundreds of thousands of clones, 58% recorded once. The sequenced sample was CD4+ T cells sorted from blood, obtained at week 24, from a patient treated with tofacitinib. These receptor sequences come from a human donor with alopecia areata. Both conserved end residues are part of each CDR3. Each record gives: clone size, V gene, J gene, D gene, CDR3 DNA, CDR3 protein. The D gene is left open where the match is weak. Size is stated for part of the rows, as once, few or many counts, or as a class when the clone is expanded.

clone size: .; V gene: TRBV2; J gene: TRBJ2-3; D gene: TRBD2; CDR3 DNA: TGTGCCAGCAGGCCCCCGCGAGCGGGGGGGCATAGACTCGATACGCAGTATTTT; CDR3 protein: CASRPPRAGGHRLDTQYF
clone size: .; V gene: TRBV29-1; J gene: TRBJ1-1; D gene: TRBD1; CDR3 DNA: TGCAGCGCCGGCCCCGGGACAGTGAACACTGAAGCTTTCTTT; CDR3 protein: CSAGPGTVNTEAFF
clone size: .; V gene: TRBV5-7; J gene: TRBJ2-1; D gene: TRBD2; CDR3 DNA: TGTGCCAGCAGCCCCTATAAGGAGCGGGGGTACAATGAGCAGTTCTTC; CDR3 protein: CASSPYKERGYNEQFF
clone size: .; V gene: TRBV30; J gene: TRBJ2-3; D gene: .; CDR3 DNA: TGTGCCTGGAGTCCAATAGCGGAAATCACGCAGTATTTT; CDR3 protein: CAWSPIAEITQYF
clone size: few; V gene: TRBV18; J gene: TRBJ2-3; D gene: TRBD1; CDR3 DNA: TGTGCCAGCTCGGGACAGGACGGAGAGTCGACAGATACGCAGTATTTT; CDR3 protein: CASSGQDGESTDTQYF
clone size: once; V gene: TRBV6-5; J gene: TRBJ1-5; D gene: .; CDR3 DNA: TGTGCCAGCAGTTCCGCGAGGCGTAGGGGCAATCAGCCCCAGCATTTT; CDR3 protein: CASSSARRRGNQPQHF
clone size: .; V gene: TRBV5-1; J gene: TRBJ2-1; D gene: TRBD2; CDR3 DNA: TGCGCCAGCAGAACTAGCGGGGGGGCCGATGAGCAGTTCTTC; CDR3 protein: CASRTSGGADEQFF
clone size: once; V gene: TRBV7-2; J gene: TRBJ1-6; D gene: .; CDR3 DNA: TGTGCCAGCAGCTGGGATCCGGACACACCTACTTCACCCCTCCACTTT; CDR3 protein: CASSWDPDTPTSPLHF
clone size: .; V gene: TRBV6-1; J gene: TRBJ2-2; D gene: .; CDR3 DNA: TGTGCCAGCTCGAGAGGGTCAAGCACCGGGGAGCTGTTTTTT; CDR3 protein: CASSRGSSTGELFF
clone size: few; V gene: TRBV29-1; J gene: TRBJ1-5; D gene: .; CDR3 DNA: TGCAGCGCGGGGCAGACCCGGGGCCAGCCCCAGCATTTT; CDR3 protein: CSAGQTRGQPQHF
clone size: .; V gene: TRBV5-4; J gene: TRBJ2-7; D gene: .; CDR3 DNA: TGTGCCAGCAGCTTACCGGGGCAATCCTACGAGCAGTACTTC; CDR3 protein: CASSLPGQSYEQYF
clone size: .; V gene: TRBV6-5; J gene: TRBJ1-6; D gene: TRBD1; CDR3 DNA: TGTGCCAGCAGGACAGGGCCGGGTTCACCCCTCCACTTT; CDR3 protein: CASRTGPGSPLHF